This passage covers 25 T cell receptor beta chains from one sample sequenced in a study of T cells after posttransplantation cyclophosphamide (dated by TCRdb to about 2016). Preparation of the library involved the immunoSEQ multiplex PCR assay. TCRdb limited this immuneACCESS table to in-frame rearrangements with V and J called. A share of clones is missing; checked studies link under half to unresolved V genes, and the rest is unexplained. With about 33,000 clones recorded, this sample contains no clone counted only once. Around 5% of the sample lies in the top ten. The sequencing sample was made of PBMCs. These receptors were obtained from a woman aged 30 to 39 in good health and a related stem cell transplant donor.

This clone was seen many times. The CDR3 sequence: CASRLLQSSYEQYF. The DNA of the CDR3 is TGTGCCAGCAGACTTTTACAGAGCTCCTACGAGCAGTACTTC. This sequence joins TRBV2 and TRBJ2-7; D is undetermined. V lost 6 bases and J lost 0, with 12 bases in between. CDR3 length: 14 amino acids. Germline V gene data show CDR1 as SNHLY and CDR2 as FYNNEI.

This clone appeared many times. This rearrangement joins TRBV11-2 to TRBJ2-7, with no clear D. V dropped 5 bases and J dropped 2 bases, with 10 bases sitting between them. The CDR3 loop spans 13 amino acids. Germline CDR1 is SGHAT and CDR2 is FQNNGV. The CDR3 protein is CASSLGPPYEQYF. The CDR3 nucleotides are TGTGCCAGCAGCCTAGGGCCGCCCTACGAGCAGTACTTC.

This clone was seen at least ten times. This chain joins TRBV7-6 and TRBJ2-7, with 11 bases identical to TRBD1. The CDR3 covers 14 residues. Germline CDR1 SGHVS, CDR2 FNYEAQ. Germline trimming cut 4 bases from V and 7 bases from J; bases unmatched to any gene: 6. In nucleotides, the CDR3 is TGTGCCAGCAGCTCCGGACAGGGGGCCAGGGAGCAGTACTTC. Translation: CASSSGQGAREQYF.

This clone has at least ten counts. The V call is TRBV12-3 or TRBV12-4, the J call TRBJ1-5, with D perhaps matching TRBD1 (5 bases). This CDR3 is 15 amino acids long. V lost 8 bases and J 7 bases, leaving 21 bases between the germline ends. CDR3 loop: CASLFGRRGGQPQHF. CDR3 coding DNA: TGTGCCAGCCTCTTCGGGAGGAGGGGAGGACAGCCCCAGCATTTT.

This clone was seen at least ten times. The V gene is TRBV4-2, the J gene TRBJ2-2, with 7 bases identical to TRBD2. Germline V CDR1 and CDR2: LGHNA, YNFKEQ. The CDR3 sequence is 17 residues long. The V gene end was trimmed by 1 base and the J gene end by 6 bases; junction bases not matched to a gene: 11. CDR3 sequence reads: CASSQGGFGGFAGELFF. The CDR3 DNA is TGTGCCAGCAGCCAAGGGGGGTTCGGGGGGTTCGCCGGGGAGCTGTTTTTT.

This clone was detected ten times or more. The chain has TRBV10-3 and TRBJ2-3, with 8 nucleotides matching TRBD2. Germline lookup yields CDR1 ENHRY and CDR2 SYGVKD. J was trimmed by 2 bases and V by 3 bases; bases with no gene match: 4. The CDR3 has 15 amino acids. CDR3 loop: CAISEGGLATDTQYF. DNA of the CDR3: TGTGCCATCAGTGAAGGAGGACTAGCCACAGATACGCAGTATTTT.

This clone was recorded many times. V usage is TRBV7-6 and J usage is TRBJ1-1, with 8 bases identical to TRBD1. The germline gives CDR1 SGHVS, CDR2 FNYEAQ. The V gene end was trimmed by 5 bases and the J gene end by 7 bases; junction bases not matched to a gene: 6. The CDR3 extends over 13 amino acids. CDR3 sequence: CASSGQGNNEAFF. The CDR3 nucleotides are TGTGCCAGCAGCGGACAGGGCAATAATGAAGCTTTCTTT.

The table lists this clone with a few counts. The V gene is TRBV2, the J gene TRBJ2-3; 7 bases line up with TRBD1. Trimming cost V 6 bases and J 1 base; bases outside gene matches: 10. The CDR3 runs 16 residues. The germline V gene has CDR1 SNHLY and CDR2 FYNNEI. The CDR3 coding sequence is TGTGCCAGCAGAGCTTATAGGGGGCTGGGCACAGATACGCAGTATTTT. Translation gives CASRAYRGLGTDTQYF.

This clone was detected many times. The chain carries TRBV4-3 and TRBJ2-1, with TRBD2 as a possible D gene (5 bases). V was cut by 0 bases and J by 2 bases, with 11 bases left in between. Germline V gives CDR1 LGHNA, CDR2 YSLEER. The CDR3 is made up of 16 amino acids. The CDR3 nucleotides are TGCGCCAGCAGCCAAGAAGGTAGCGCCGCCTACAATGAGCAGTTCTTC. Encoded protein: CASSQEGSAAYNEQFF.

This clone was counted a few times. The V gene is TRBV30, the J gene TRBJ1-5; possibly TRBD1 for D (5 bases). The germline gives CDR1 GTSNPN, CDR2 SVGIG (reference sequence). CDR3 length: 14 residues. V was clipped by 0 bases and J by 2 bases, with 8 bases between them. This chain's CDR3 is CAWSVKGGNQPQHF. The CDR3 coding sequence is TGTGCCTGGAGTGTAAAAGGGGGCAATCAGCCCCAGCATTTT. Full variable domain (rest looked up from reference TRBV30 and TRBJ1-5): SQTIHQWPATLVQPVGSPLSLECTVEGTSNPNLYWYRQAAGRGLQLLFYSVGIGQISSEVPQNLSASRPQDRQFILSSKKLLLSDSGFYLCAWSVKGGNQPQHFGDGTRLSIL.

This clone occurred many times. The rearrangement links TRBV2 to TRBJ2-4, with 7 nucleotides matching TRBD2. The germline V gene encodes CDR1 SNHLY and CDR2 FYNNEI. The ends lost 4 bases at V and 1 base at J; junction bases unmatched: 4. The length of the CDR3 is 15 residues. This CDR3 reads CASSGLGGAKNIQYF. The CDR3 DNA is TGTGCCAGCAGTGGACTGGGGGGGGCCAAAAACATTCAGTACTTC.

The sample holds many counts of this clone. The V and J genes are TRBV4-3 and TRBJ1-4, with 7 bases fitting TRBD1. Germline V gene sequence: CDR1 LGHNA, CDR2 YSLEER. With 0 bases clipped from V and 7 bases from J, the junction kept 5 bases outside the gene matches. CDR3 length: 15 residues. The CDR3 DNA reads TGCGCCAGCAGCCAAGACTACAGGGGCCGTGAAAAACTGTTTTTT. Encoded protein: CASSQDYRGREKLFF.

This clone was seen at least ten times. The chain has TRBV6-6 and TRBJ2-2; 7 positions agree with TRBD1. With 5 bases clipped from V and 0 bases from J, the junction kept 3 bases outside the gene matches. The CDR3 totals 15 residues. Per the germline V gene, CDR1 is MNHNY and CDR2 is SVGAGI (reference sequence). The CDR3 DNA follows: TGTGCCAGCAGTCGGACAGGAGCGAACACCGGGGAGCTGTTTTTT. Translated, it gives CASSRTGANTGELFF.

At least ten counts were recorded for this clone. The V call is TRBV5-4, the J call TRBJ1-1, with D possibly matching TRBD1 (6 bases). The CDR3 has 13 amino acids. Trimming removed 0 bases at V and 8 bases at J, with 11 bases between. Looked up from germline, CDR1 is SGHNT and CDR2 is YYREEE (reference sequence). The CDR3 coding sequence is TGTGCCAGCAGCTTGGACAGGGAACCCGAAGCTTTCTTT. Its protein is CASSLDREPEAFF. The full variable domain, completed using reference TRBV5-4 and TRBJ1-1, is ETGVTQSPTHLIKTRGQQVTLRCSSQSGHNTVSWYQQALGQGPQFIFQYYREEENGRGNFPPRFSGLQFPNYSSELNVNALELDDSALYLCASSLDREPEAFFGQGTRLTVV.

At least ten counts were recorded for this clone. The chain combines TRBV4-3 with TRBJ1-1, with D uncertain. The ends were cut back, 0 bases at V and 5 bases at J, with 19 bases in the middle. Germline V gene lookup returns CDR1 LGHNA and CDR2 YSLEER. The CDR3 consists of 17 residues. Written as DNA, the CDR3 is TGCGCCAGCAGCCAAGATTCCCAAGGAGGGTATGAAACTGAAGCTTTCTTT. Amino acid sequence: CASSQDSQGGYETEAFF.

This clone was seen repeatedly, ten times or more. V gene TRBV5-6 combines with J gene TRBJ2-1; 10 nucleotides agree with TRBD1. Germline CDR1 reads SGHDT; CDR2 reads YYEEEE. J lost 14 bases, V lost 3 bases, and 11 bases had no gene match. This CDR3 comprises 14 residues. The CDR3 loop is CASSWESRTGGEFF. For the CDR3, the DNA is TGTGCCAGCAGCTGGGAATCGAGGACAGGGGGGGAGTTCTTC.

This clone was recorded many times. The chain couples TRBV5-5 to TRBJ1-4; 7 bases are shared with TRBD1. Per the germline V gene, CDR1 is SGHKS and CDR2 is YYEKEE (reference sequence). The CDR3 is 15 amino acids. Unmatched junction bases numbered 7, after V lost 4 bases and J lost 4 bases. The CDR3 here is CASSADRTNNEKLFF. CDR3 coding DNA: TGTGCCAGCAGCGCGGACAGGACTAATAATGAAAAACTGTTTTTT.

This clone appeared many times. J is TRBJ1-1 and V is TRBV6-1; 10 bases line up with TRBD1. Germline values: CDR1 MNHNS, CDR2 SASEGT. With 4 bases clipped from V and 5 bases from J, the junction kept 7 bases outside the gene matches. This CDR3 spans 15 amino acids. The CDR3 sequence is CASSARQGAGTEAFF. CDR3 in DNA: TGTGCCAGCAGTGCCAGACAGGGGGCGGGTACTGAAGCTTTCTTT.

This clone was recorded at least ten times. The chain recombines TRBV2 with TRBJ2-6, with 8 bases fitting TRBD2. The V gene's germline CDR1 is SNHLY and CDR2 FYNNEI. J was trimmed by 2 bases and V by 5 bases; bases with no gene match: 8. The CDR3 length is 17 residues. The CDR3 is CASSTRSGGAGANVLTF. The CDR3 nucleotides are TGTGCCAGCAGTACTCGCTCGGGAGGGGCTGGGGCCAACGTCCTGACTTTC.

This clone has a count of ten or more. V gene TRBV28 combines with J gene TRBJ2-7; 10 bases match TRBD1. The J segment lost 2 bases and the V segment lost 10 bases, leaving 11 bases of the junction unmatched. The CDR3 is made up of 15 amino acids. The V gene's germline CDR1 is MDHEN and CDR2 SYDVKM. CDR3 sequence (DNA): TGTGCCACCACATTGCCGACAGGGGGCGCCTACGAGCAGTACTTC. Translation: CATTLPTGGAYEQYF.

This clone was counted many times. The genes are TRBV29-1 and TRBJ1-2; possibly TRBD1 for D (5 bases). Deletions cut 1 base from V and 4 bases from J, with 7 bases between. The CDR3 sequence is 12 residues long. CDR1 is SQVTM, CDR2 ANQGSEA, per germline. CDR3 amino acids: CSVEGTSYGYTF. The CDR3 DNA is TGCAGCGTTGAAGGGACAAGCTATGGCTACACCTTC.

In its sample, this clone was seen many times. The CDR3 nucleotides read TGTGCCAGCACCTATGGTACCGGGGAGCTGTTTTTT. Translated: CASTYGTGELFF. This chain links TRBV2 with TRBJ2-2; D call uncertain. CDR1 and CDR2 from the germline V gene are SNHLY and FYNNEI. The CDR3 loop spans 12 amino acids. V dropped 7 bases and J dropped 5 bases, with 8 bases sitting between them.

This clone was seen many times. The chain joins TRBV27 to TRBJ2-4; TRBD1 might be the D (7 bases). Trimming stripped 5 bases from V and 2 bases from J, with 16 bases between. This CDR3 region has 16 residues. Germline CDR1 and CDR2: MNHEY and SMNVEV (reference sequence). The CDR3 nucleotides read TGTGCCAGCAGTCCCGGACAGGCGGGACCCAAAAACATTCAGTACTTC. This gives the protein CASSPGQAGPKNIQYF.

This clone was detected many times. The CDR3 protein is CASSETSENPHEAFF. In DNA, the CDR3 is TGTGCCAGCAGCGAAACCTCAGAAAACCCTCATGAAGCTTTCTTT. The rearrangement links TRBV7-6 to TRBJ1-1; D unclear. The germline V gene has CDR1 SGHVS and CDR2 FNYEAQ. CDR3 length: 15 residues. The V end lost 5 bases, the J end lost 7 bases, and 20 bases lay between the germline ends.

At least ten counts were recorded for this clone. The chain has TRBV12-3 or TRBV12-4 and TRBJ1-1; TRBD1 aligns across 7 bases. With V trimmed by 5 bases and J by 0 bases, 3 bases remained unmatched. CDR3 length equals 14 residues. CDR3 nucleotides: TGTGCCAGCAGTCCTACAGGGGTGAACACTGAAGCTTTCTTT. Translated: CASSPTGVNTEAFF.